Included here is one T cell receptor beta chain sequence, with context. The target antigen is unknown. The sample is drawn from a study of T cell responses to AZD1222 COVID-19 vaccine. V was trimmed by 4 bases and J by 10 bases, leaving 15 bases between them. The CDR3 contains 14 residues. The germline gives CDR1 SGDLS, CDR2 YYNGEE. Notes on the study in general: Vaccination with two AZD1222 doses was followed by a rise in Spike-specific TCR breadth and depth.

The data were produced by immunoSEQ multiplex PCR, yet TCRdb's version contains in-frame clones alone and is incomplete. The repertoire has under 200,000 clones, about 91% of them found once; the top ten carry about 4.5%. The sample consisted of peripheral blood, taken on day 0 of MenACWY control vaccination. The chain employs TRBV9 and TRBJ1-6, with unresolved D. This receptor was taken from an adult in good health. DNA for the CDR3: TGTGCCAGCAGCCCCCGGGAAAAAGGGTCACCCCTCCACTTT. Translating it yields CASSPREKGSPLHF.